What follows describes a single TCR beta chain. Compared with germline, one end of the junction differs, possibly owing to a read error. These data belong to a study of blood T cell repertoires in COVID-19. Background on the study: COVID-19 samples from acute and convalescent phases originated in the United States, Italy and Spain. T cells, B-cell-depleted T cells, or PBMCs provided the cDNA or gDNA that served as material.

Per the original methods: The authors estimated nucleated cell counts from reference gene primer amplification. Profiling relied on immunoSEQ multiplex PCR, and the TCRdb table lists in-frame clones only, not all of them. The DNA was the basis for D and trimming; V, J and clone size are from that table. The table has fewer than 50,000 clones, around 79% seen once. Germline V gene sequence: CDR1 LNHNV, CDR2 YYDKDF (reference sequence). The CDR3 runs 16 residues. This receptor was taken from a man in his 70s with acute or convalescent COVID-19. The specimen sequenced was peripheral blood. The chain has TRBV15 and TRBJ2-1; D gene unclear. CDR3 sequence reads: CATSRDLLVSHNEQFF. CDR3 bases: TGTGCCACCAGCAGAGATTTGCTAGTCTCCCACAATGAGCAGTTCTTC.